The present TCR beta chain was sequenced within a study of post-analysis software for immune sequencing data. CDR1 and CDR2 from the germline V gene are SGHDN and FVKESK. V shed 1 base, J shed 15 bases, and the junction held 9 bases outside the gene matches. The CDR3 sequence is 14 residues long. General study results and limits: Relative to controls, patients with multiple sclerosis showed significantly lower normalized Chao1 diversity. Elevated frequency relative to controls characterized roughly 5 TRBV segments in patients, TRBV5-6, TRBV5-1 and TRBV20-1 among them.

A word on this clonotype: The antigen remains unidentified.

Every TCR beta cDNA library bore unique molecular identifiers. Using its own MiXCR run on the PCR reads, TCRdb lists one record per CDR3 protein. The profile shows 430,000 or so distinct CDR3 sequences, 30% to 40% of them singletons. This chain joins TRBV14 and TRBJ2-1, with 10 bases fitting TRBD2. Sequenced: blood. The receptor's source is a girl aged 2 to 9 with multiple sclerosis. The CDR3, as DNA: TGTGCCAGCAGCCAAGCTTTGACTAGCGGGTATTGGTTCTTC. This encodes CASSQALTSGYWFF.